This paragraph reports one T cell receptor beta chain. The source of the sample is a study of T cells after yellow fever vaccination. Germline-derived CDR1 and CDR2 are DFQATT and SNEGSKA (reference sequence). Trimming took 5 bases from V and 2 from J; bases not matched to a gene: 2. The CDR3 is 12 amino acids. In TCRdb, the 5' RACE reads were re-called with MiXCR into one record per CDR3 protein. The table shows some 500,000 distinct CDR3 sequences, with about 14% occurring only once. This sample comprised PBMCs, obtained on the day of the yellow fever booster vaccination. V usage is TRBV20-1 and J usage is TRBJ2-7; TRBD2 matches 8 bases. This TCR was sampled from a man younger than 40 who received the YFV17D yellow fever vaccine. The CDR3 sequence: CSALGLAYEQYF. CDR3 bases: TGCAGTGCTCTGGGACTAGCCTACGAGCAGTACTTC.